These 20 T cell receptor beta chains originate from one sample sequenced in a study of regulatory T cells in long-lasting Graves disease. Time point meaning: persistent/refractory GD, antithyroid drugs over 5 years with positive TRAb. Construction of the TCR library relied on RNA isolated from PBMCs. Arm-PCR of CDR3 regions with iRepertoire HTBI primers generated TCR beta libraries. TCRdb re-analysed the multiplex PCR reads in MiXCR, keeping a single row per CDR3 protein. The repertoire includes around 300,000 distinct CDR3 sequences, more than 20% of them detected once, and approximately 53% sits in the top ten. This specimen was peripheral blood mononuclear cells (PBMCs), taken when the disease was refractory, from a patient treated with antithyroid drugs. The receptors derive from a female donor with Graves disease.

This clonotype showed up many times. This chain's CDR3 is CAWSVGAPYEQYF. For the CDR3, the DNA is TGTGCCTGGAGTGTAGGAGCCCCCTACGAGCAGTACTTC. The V and J genes are TRBV30 and TRBJ2-7; D is unresolved. This CDR3 is built from 13 residues. The V end was cut by 0 bases, the J end by 2 bases, with 8 bases between. CDR1 is GTSNPN and CDR2 is SVGIG in the germline V gene (reference sequence).

This clonotype was counted at least ten times. This chain links TRBV7-2 with TRBJ2-7; D is tentatively TRBD1 or TRBD2 (5 bases each). Germline CDR1 and CDR2: SGHTA and FQGNSA. The CDR3 is 14 residues long. Trimming removed 4 bases from V and 9 bases from J, with 19 bases in between. CDR3 residues: CASSSSGTVTGQYF. The DNA of the CDR3 is TGTGCCAGCAGCTCCTCCGGGACGGTAACCGGGCAGTACTTC.

This chain joins TRBV12-3 or TRBV12-4 and TRBJ2-7, with D possibly being TRBD1 or TRBD2 (5 bases each). Trimming shortened V by 5 bases and J by 5 bases, and 10 bases separated the two germline ends. This CDR3 has 12 amino acids. CDR3: CASSIRGDEQYF. DNA for the CDR3: TGTGCCAGCAGTATCAGAGGGGACGAGCAGTACTTC.

For this clonotype: One end of the junction does not line up with germline, which may come from a read error. The gene calls are TRBV14 and TRBJ2-4; D possibly corresponds to TRBD2 (6 bases). The germline gives CDR1 SGHDN, CDR2 FVKESK. CDR3 length: 15 residues. CDR3 sequence reads: CASSQDGGYRNIQCF. CDR3 sequence (DNA): TGTGCCAGCAGCCAAGATGGGGGGTATCGGAACATTCAGTGCTTC. Based on the CDR3 plus reference TRBV14 and TRBJ2-4, the full variable domain is EAGVTQFPSHSVIEKGQTVTLRCDPISGHDNLYWYRRVMGKEIKFLLHFVKESKQDESGMPNNRFLAERTGGTYSTLKVQPAELEDSGVYFCASSQDGGYRNIQCFGAGTRLSVL.

The J gene is TRBJ2-5, the V gene TRBV7-9; 12 bases map to TRBD2. CDR1 SEHNR and CDR2 FQNEAQ come from the germline V gene (reference sequence). V lost 5 bases to trimming and J lost 4 bases; unmatched junction nucleotides: 8. The CDR3 has 16 residues. CDR3 sequence (DNA): TGTGCCAGCAGCCAACTAGCGGGAGGCGTCAGAGAGACCCAGTACTTC. Amino acids: CASSQLAGGVRETQYF.

The chain links TRBV19 to TRBJ1-1; D call uncertain. This CDR3 contains 15 residues. V was shortened by 2 bases and J by 4 bases, with 14 bases between the two germline ends. Germline V gene sequence: CDR1 LNHDA, CDR2 SQIVND (reference sequence). The CDR3 DNA sequence: TGTGCCAGTAGTATATCGCCCCGGGTATTCACTGAAGCTTTCTTT. Translation gives CASSISPRVFTEAFF.

This chain joins TRBV4-2 and TRBJ2-7; 7 bases fit TRBD1. The CDR3 consists of 15 residues. The ends lost 0 bases at V and 0 bases at J; junction bases unmatched: 2. Germline V gene lookup returns CDR1 LGHNA and CDR2 YNFKEQ. CDR3 DNA: TGTGCCAGCAGCCAAGAACAGGGGTCCTCCTACGAGCAGTACTTC. This codes for CASSQEQGSSYEQYF.

This clonotype occurred many times. In DNA, the CDR3 is TGTGCCAGCAGTCTCACCCGGGACGGCTATGGCTACACCTTC. It specifies CASSLTRDGYGYTF. The chain links TRBV28 to TRBJ1-2; D is possibly TRBD1 (5 bases). CDR3 size: 14 residues. Germline V gives CDR1 MDHEN, CDR2 SYDVKM. V was clipped by 5 bases and J by 4 bases, with 14 bases between them.

The chain is built from TRBV11-1 and TRBJ2-1; D is perhaps TRBD1 (6 bases). Germline loops: CDR1 SGHAT, CDR2 FQDESV (reference sequence). This CDR3 comprises 15 residues. V lost 1 base, J lost 0 bases, and 7 bases lay in between. The CDR3 reads CASSLGTASYNEQFF. The CDR3 bases are TGTGCCAGCAGCTTAGGGACAGCCTCCTACAATGAGCAGTTCTTC.

This clonotype has just a few counts. The genes are TRBV10-2 and TRBJ1-5; D is uncertain. The CDR3 has 12 amino acids. Trimming left V 4 bases short and J 3 bases short, with 4 bases between. Looked up from germline, CDR1 is WSHSY and CDR2 is SAAADI. CDR3 sequence (DNA): TGCGCCAGCAGTGGGGTCAATCAGCCCCAGCATTTT. Its protein is CASSGVNQPQHF.

CDR3 coding DNA: TGCAGCGTCGATTCGGGACAGCCCTACGAGCAGTACTTC. It yields the protein CSVDSGQPYEQYF. The chain links TRBV29-1 to TRBJ2-7; TRBD1 matches 7 bases. Unmatched junction bases numbered 7, after V lost 6 bases and J lost 2 bases. The CDR3 spans 13 residues. Germline assignment: CDR1 SQVTM and CDR2 ANQGSEA.

The chain combines TRBV9 with TRBJ1-2, with TRBD1 matching 7 bases. V lost 3 bases and J lost 7; bases outside the gene matches: 12. CDR1 SGDLS and CDR2 YYNGEE come from the germline V gene. The CDR3 spans 15 residues. Here the CDR3 DNA reads TGTGCCAGCAGCGGGCAACAGGGGTGGGCAGGTGGCTACACCTTC. Translation: CASSGQQGWAGGYTF. Based on the CDR3 plus reference TRBV9 and TRBJ1-2, the full variable domain is DSGVTQTPKHLITATGQRVTLRCSPRSGDLSVYWYQQSLDQGLQFLIQYYNGEERAKGNILERFSAQQFPDLHSELNLSSLELGDSALYFCASSGQQGWAGGYTFGSGTRLTVV.

The chain combines TRBV7-8 with TRBJ2-3; TRBD2 agrees at 8 bases. With 5 bases clipped from V and 0 bases from J, the junction kept 16 bases outside the gene matches. There are 19 residues in the CDR3. Germline CDR1 and CDR2: SGHVS and FQNEAQ. The chain's CDR3 is CASSHPGGSGASSTDTQYF. CDR3 nucleotides: TGTGCCAGCAGCCACCCGGGGGGTAGCGGGGCCTCAAGCACAGATACGCAGTATTTT. The full variable domain, completed using reference TRBV7-8 and TRBJ2-3, is GAGVSQSPRYKVAKRGQDVALRCDPISGHVSLFWYQQALGQGPEFLTYFQNEAQLDKSGLPSDRFFAERPEGSVSTLKIQRTQQEDSAVYLCASSHPGGSGASSTDTQYFGPGTRLTVL.

The genes are TRBV6-1 and TRBJ2-4; 8 bases match TRBD1. The ends lost 4 bases at V and 4 bases at J; junction bases unmatched: 6. CDR1 and CDR2 (germline): MNHNS, SASEGT. CDR3 length: 15 amino acids. The CDR3 coding sequence is TGTGCCAGCAGTGCCTCGGGACAGGCTAAAAACATTCAGTACTTC. Translation gives CASSASGQAKNIQYF.

The chain uses TRBV7-2 and TRBJ2-5; no clear D. Germline assignment: CDR1 SGHTA and CDR2 FQGNSA. The CDR3 is 14 amino acids. Trimming took off 6 bases at V and 4 bases at J, with 15 bases between the two ends. CDR3 in DNA: TGTGCCAGCAGATACCGGGCTCTGGGAGAGACCCAGTACTTC. This sequence encodes CASRYRALGETQYF.

The V and J genes are TRBV28 and TRBJ2-7, with 9 bases that match TRBD2. CDR1 MDHEN and CDR2 SYDVKM come from the germline V gene. This CDR3 region has 16 residues. Losses at the gene ends were 4 bases for V and 5 bases for J; bases not matched to a gene: 12. The CDR3 sequence is CASSSHAGGRVHEQYF. CDR3 DNA: TGTGCCAGCAGTTCCCACGCGGGCGGGAGGGTTCACGAGCAGTACTTC.

The V gene is TRBV20-1, the J gene TRBJ2-7; 16 bases are shared with TRBD2. The V gene end was trimmed by 0 bases and the J gene end by 6 bases; junction bases not matched to a gene: 8. The CDR3 has 17 residues. Germline loops: CDR1 DFQATT, CDR2 SNEGSKA (reference sequence). This chain's CDR3 is CSARDPGTSGRAPEQYF. The CDR3 DNA reads TGCAGTGCTAGAGATCCCGGGACTAGCGGGAGGGCCCCCGAGCAGTACTTC.

The chain combines TRBV14 with TRBJ2-7; D may match TRBD1 or TRBD2 (5 bases each). CDR3 length: 15 residues. Trimming pared 0 bases from V and 7 bases from J, leaving 16 bases between. Germline V CDR1 and CDR2: SGHDN, FVKESK. CDR3 in DNA: TGTGCCAGCAGCCAAGAGTTTGGGGGAGAAAGGGAGCAGTACTTC. It encodes CASSQEFGGEREQYF. Looking up the rest from reference TRBV14 and TRBJ2-7 gives the full variable domain: EAGVTQFPSHSVIEKGQTVTLRCDPISGHDNLYWYRRVMGKEIKFLLHFVKESKQDESGMPNNRFLAERTGGTYSTLKVQPAELEDSGVYFCASSQEFGGEREQYFGPGTRLTVT.

This clonotype was observed a few times. CDR3 DNA sequence: TGCAGTGCTAGAGATAGGGGGGGCACCCTACGCGGCGAGCAGTACTTC. Amino acid sequence: CSARDRGGTLRGEQYF. The gene calls are TRBV20-1 and TRBJ2-7; maybe TRBD2 (7 bases). The V end lost 0 bases, the J end lost 6 bases, and 21 bases lay between the germline ends. The CDR3 consists of 16 residues. Germline loops: CDR1 DFQATT, CDR2 SNEGSKA (reference sequence).

The gene calls are TRBV30 and TRBJ1-3; D is undetermined. The CDR3 has 11 amino acids. Germline CDR1 and CDR2: GTSNPN and SVGIG (reference sequence). The CDR3 here is CAAVSGNTIYF. The DNA for the CDR3 is TGTGCTGCGGTTTCTGGAAACACCATATATTTT.